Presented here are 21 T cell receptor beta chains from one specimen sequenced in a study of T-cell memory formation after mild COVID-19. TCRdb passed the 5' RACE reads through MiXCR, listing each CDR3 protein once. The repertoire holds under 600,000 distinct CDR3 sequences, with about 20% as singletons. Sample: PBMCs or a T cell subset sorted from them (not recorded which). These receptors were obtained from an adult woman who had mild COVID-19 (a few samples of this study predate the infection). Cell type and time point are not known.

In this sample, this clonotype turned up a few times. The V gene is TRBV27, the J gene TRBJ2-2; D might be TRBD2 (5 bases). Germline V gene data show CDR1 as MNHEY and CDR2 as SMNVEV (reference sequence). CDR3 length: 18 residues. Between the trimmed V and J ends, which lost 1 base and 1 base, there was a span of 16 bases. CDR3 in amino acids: CASSLYSVRAKNTGELFF. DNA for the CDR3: TGTGCCAGCAGTTTATATTCAGTGAGGGCTAAGAACACCGGGGAGCTGTTTTTT.

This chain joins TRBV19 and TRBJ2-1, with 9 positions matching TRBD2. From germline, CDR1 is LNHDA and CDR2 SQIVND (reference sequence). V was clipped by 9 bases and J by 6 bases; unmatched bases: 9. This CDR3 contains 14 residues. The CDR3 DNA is TGTGCCAGCAAGGGGGGACTAGCTCTCAATGAGCAGTTCTTC. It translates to CASKGGLALNEQFF.

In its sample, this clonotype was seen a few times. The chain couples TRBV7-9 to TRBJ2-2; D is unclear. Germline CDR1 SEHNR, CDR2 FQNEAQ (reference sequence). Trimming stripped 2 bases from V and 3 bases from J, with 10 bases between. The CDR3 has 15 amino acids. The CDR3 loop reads CASSLFDTYTGELFF. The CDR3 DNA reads TGTGCCAGCAGCTTATTTGACACCTACACCGGGGAGCTGTTTTTT.

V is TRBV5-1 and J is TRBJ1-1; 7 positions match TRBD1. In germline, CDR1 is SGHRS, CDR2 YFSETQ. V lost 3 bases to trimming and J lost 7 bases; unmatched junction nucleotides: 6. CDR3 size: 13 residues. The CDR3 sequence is CASSSTGPSEAFF. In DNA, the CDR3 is TGCGCCAGCAGCTCGACAGGGCCCAGTGAAGCTTTCTTT.

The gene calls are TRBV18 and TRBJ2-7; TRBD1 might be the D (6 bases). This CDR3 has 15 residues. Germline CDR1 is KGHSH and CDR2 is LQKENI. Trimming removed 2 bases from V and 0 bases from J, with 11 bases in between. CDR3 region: CASSPVQDSSYEQYF. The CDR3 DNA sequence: TGTGCCAGCTCACCAGTACAGGACAGCTCCTACGAGCAGTACTTC.

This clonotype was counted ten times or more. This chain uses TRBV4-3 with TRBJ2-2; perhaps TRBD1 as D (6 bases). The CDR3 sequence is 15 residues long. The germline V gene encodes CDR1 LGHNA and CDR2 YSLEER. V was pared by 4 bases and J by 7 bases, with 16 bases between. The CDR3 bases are TGCGCCAGCAGCCGAGGTGAACAGGGAAGCGGGGAGCTGTTTTTT. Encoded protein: CASSRGEQGSGELFF.

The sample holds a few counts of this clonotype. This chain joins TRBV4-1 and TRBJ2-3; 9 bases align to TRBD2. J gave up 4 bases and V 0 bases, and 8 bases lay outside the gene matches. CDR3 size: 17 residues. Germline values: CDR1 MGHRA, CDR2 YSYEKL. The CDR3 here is CASSQDSGTSHADTQYF. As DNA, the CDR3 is TGCGCCAGCAGCCAAGATTCCGGGACTAGCCATGCAGATACGCAGTATTTT.

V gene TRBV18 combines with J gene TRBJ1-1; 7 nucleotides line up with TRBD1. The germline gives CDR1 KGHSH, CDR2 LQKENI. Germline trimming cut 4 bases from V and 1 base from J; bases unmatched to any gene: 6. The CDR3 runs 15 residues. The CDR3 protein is CASSLDRVTNTEAFF. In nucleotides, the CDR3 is TGTGCCAGCTCACTTGACAGGGTCACGAACACTGAAGCTTTCTTT.

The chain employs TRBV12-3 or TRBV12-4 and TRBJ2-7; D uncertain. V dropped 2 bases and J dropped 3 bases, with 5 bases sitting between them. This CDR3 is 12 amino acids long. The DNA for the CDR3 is TGTGCCAGCAGTTTAATAGTCTACGAGCAGTACTTC. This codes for CASSLIVYEQYF.

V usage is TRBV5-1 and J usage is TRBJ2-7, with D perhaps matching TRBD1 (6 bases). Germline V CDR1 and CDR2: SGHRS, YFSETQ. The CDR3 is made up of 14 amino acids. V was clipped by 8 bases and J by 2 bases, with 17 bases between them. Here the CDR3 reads CASASAQGAYEQYF. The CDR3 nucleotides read TGCGCCAGTGCGTCGGCACAGGGTGCCTACGAGCAGTACTTC.

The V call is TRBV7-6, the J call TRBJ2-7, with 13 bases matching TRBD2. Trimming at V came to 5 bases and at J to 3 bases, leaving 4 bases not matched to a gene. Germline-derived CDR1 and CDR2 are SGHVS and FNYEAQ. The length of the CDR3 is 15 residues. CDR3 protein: CASSQTSGGYYEQYF. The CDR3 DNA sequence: TGTGCCAGCAGCCAGACTAGCGGGGGGTACTACGAGCAGTACTTC.

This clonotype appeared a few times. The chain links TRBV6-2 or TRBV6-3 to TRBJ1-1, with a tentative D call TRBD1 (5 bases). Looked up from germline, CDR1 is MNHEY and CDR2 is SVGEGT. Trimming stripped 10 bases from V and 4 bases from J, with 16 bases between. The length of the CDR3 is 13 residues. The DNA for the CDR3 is TGTGCCACCCCTAAGGGGTACAGCACTGAAGCTTTCTTT. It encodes CATPKGYSTEAFF.

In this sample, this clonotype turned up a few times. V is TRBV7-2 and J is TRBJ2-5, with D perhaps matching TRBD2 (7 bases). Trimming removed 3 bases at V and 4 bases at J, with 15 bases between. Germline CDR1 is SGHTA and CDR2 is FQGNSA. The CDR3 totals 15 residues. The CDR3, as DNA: TGTGCCAGCAGCTTTAGTGGGGGGGGCGGAGAGACCCAGTACTTC. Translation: CASSFSGGGGETQYF. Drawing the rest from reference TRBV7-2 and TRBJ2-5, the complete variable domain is GAGVSQSPSNKVTEKGKDVELRCDPISGHTALYWYRQSLGQGLEFLIYFQGNSAPDKSGLPSDRFSAERTGGSVSTLTIQRTQQEDSAVYLCASSFSGGGGETQYFGPGTRLLVL.

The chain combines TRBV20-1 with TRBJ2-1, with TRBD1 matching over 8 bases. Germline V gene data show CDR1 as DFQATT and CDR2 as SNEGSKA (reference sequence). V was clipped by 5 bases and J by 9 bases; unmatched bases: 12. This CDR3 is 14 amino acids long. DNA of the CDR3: TGCAGTGCTTCAGAGCAGGGGGCGGCGAGTGAGCAGTTCTTC. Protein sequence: CSASEQGAASEQFF.

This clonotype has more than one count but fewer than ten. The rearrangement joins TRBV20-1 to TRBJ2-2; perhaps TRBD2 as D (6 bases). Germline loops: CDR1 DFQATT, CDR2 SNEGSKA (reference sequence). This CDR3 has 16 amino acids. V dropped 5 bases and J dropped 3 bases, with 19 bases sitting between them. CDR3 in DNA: TGCAGTGCTGCCACCCTGGAGGGAATGGACACCGGGGAGCTGTTTTTT. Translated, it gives CSAATLEGMDTGELFF.

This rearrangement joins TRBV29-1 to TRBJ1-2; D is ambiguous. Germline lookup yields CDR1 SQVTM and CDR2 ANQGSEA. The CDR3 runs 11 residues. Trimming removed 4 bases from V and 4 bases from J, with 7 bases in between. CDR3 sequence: CSVVQLYGYTF. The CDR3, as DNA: TGCAGCGTTGTCCAGCTCTATGGCTACACCTTC.

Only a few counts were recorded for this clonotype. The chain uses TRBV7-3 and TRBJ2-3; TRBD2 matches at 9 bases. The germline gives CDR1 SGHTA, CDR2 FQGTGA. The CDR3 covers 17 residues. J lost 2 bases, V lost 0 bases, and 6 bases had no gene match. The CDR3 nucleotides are TGTGCCAGCAGCTTAACTGGCGGGGGGGCCGCCACAGATACGCAGTATTTT. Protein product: CASSLTGGGAATDTQYF.

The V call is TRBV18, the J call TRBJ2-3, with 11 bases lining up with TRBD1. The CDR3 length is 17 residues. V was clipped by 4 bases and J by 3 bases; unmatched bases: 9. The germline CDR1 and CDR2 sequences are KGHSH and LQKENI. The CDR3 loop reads CASSHPDRGLWTDTQYF. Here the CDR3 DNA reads TGTGCCAGCTCACACCCGGACAGGGGGCTGTGGACAGATACGCAGTATTTT.

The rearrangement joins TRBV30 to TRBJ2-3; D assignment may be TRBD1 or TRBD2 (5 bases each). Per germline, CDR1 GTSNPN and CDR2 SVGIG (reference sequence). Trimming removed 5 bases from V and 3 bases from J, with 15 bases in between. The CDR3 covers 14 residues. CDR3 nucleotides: TGTGCCTGGGCCACTAGTGGGGGTACAGATACGCAGTATTTT. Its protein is CAWATSGGTDTQYF.

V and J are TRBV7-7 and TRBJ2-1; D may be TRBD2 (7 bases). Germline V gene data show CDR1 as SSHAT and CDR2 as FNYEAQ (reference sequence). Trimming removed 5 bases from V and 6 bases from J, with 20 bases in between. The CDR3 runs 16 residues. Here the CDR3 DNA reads TGTGCCAGCAGCCAAGGGAGGGGGGGCCTTCTCAATGAGCAGTTCTTC. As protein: CASSQGRGGLLNEQFF.

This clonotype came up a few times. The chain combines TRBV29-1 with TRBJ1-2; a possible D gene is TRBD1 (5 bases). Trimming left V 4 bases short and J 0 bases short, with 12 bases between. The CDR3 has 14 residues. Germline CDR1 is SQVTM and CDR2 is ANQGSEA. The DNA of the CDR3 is TGCAGCGTTGTCGGGGCGGTCTCTAACTATGGCTACACCTTC. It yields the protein CSVVGAVSNYGYTF.